The TCR beta chain described here comes from a study of cytomegalovirus exposure and HLA in healthy donors. On the study more broadly: Counted in an early data release were tens of millions of unique TCRs from HLA-typed donors. Study-level results: Confirmation in vitro established that a few CMV-associated chains were specific for CMV antigens. Immune exposure data for these donors was limited to CMV serostatus.

It was with 60 Vbeta and 13 Jbeta primers that the PCR ran. TCRdb keeps only in-frame clones here, not all; method: immunoSEQ multiplex PCR. This sample's table reports about 170,000 clones. Comments on this clone: Its target is not known.

This receptor was identified in a woman between 18 and 29 years old in good health and CMV-seropositive. Sequencing was performed on PBMCs.

The DNA for the CDR3 is TGTGCCAGCAGTTTGCGGGTGTCCTACGAGCAGTACTTC. Translating gives CASSLRVSYEQYF. This chain connects TRBV27 to TRBJ2-7, with D perhaps TRBD2 (5 bases). This CDR3 spans 13 amino acids. CDR1 MNHEY and CDR2 SMNVEV come from the germline V gene (reference sequence). Deletions cut 3 bases from V and 1 base from J, with 7 bases between.